This T cell receptor (beta chain) was documented in a study of T-cell memory formation after mild COVID-19. In the study overall: Across donors, TCR clusters were largely donor specific.

This CDR3 contains 15 residues. Germline V lookup: CDR1 SGDLS, CDR2 YYNGEE. The junction had 4 bases not matched to a gene; V was cut back by 0 bases and J by 2 bases. One entry per CDR3 protein, called by TCRdb with MiXCR from the 5' RACE reads. The sample consists of fewer than 700,000 distinct CDR3 sequences, roughly a fifth of them appearing once. This clonotype has only a few counts. The sequenced sample consisted of PBMCs or a T cell subset sorted from them (not recorded which). The chain employs TRBV9 and TRBJ2-7, with 8 bases matching TRBD1. The receptor's source is an adult woman who had mild COVID-19 (a few samples of this study predate the infection). Cell type and time point are not known. CDR3 region: CASSVGQGRAYEQYF. In nucleotides, the CDR3 is TGTGCCAGCAGCGTAGGACAGGGGCGCGCCTACGAGCAGTACTTC.